The TCR beta chain under discussion was sequenced for a study of T cell changes during pregnancy in multiple sclerosis. The protocol was immunoSEQ multiplex PCR, while the TCRdb copy is restricted to in-frame clones and leaves out a portion. The sample has about 44,000 clones, around 92% seen once. Per germline, CDR1 SGHAT and CDR2 FQNNGV. The V gene end was trimmed by 0 bases and the J gene end by 5 bases; junction bases not matched to a gene: 7. The CDR3 extends over 16 amino acids. V gene TRBV11-2 combines with J gene TRBJ2-1; 7 bases align to TRBD1. The sequenced material came from peripheral blood. The sequence derives from a female donor with multiple sclerosis, enrolled in a pregnancy study. The DNA for the CDR3 is TGTGCCAGCAGCTTAGAGTATGGGGACAGAGACAATGAGCAGTTCTTC. This translates into CASSLEYGDRDNEQFF.